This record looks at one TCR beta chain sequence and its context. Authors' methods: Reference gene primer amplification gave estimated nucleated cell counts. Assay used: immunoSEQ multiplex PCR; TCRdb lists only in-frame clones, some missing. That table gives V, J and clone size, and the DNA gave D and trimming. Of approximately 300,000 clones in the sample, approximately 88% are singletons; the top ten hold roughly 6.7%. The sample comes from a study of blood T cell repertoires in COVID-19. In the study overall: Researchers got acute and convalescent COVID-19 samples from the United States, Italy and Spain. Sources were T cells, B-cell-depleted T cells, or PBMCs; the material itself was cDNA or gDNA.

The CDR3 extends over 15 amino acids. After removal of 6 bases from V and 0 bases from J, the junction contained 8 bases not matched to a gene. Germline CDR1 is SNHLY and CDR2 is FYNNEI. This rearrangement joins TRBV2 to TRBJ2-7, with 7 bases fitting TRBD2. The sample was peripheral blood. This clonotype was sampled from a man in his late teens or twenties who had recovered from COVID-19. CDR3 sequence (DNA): TGTGCCAGCAGGGAGCGGGGCTACGACTCCTACGAGCAGTACTTC. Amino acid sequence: CASRERGYDSYEQYF. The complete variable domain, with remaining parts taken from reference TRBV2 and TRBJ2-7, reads EPEVTQTPSHQVTQMGQEVILRCVPISNHLYFYWYRQILGQKVEFLVSFYNNEISEKSEIFDDQFSVERPDGSNFTLKIRSTKLEDSAMYFCASRERGYDSYEQYFGPGTRLTVT.